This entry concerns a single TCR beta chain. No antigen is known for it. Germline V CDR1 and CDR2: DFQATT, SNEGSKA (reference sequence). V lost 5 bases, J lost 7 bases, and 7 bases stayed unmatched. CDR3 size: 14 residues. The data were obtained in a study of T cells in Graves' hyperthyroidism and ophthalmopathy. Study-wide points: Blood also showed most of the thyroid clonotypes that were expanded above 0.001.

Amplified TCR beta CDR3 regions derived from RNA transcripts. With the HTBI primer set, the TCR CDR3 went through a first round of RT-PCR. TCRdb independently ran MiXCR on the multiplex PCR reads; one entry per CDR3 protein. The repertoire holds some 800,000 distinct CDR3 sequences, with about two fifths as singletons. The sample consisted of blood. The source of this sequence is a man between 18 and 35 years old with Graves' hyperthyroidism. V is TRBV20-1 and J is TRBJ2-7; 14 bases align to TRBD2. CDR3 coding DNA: TGCAGTGCTCGGACTAGCGGGGGGAGTGGAGAGCAGTACTTC. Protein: CSARTSGGSGEQYF.